A selection of T cell receptor beta chains follows, all from one sample in a study of cytomegalovirus exposure and HLA in healthy donors. Assay: immunoSEQ multiplex PCR; the TCRdb copy retains only in-frame clones and omits some. The sample comprises 95,000 to 100,000 clones, roughly 82% of which are singletons, and about 10% rests with the top ten. The sequencing input was PBMCs. The source of these receptors is a man aged 45-65 years in good health and CMV-seronegative. CDR3s include the opening cysteine and the closing phenylalanine or tryptophan. A D gene is named only where the DNA matches it firmly. Part of the rows lack a size; the others show once, few, many or a class for expanded clones.

TRBD1	TRBV27	-	TRBJ1-4	CASSLTGVGEKLFF	TGTGCCAGCAGTTTGACAGGGGTGGGTGAAAAACTGTTTTTT
TRBD1	TRBV28	-	TRBJ1-1	CASSSRGMGQADTEAFF	TGTGCCAGCAGTTCGAGGGGGATGGGACAGGCCGACACTGAAGCTTTCTTT
-	TRBV18	once	TRBJ1-2	CASSLRADIYGYTF	TGTGCCAGCTCACTCAGGGCCGACATCTATGGCTACACCTTC
-	TRBV30	-	TRBJ2-3	CAWSPGDTQYF	TGTGCCTGGAGCCCAGGGGATACGCAGTATTTT
TRBD1	TRBV12-5	-	TRBJ2-5	CASGLSPGQGIKETQYF	TGTGCTAGTGGACTCTCTCCGGGACAGGGAATCAAAGAGACCCAGTACTTC
-	TRBV11-1	few	TRBJ2-7	CASSLAGADSSYEQYF	TGTGCCAGCAGCTTAGCGGGGGCGGATTCCTCCTACGAGCAGTACTTC
TRBD2	TRBV10-3	-	TRBJ2-2	CAISESQPRTRSTGELFF	TGTGCCATCAGTGAGTCGCAGCCCAGGACTAGGAGCACCGGGGAGCTGTTTTTT
-	TRBV7-7	-	TRBJ2-2	CASSRSGNSGSGELFF	TGTGCTAGCAGCCGTTCGGGAAACAGCGGATCCGGGGAGCTGTTTTTT
-	TRBV6-1	-	TRBJ2-1	CASSEFSSYNEQFF	TGTGCCAGCAGTGAATTCAGCTCCTACAATGAGCAGTTCTTC
-	TRBV6-5	-	TRBJ1-5	CASSPTAYQPQHF	TGTGCCAGCTCTCCGACAGCTTATCAGCCCCAGCATTTT
-	TRBV2	-	TRBJ1-6	CASSQQGTYNSPLHF	TGTGCCAGCAGTCAACAGGGCACCTATAATTCACCCCTCCACTTT
TRBD1	TRBV29-1	-	TRBJ1-2	CSVVQGARGGYTF	TGCAGCGTTGTACAGGGGGCGCGTGGTGGCTACACCTTC
-	TRBV27	few	TRBJ1-4	CASRPTPGEEKLFF	TGTGCCAGCAGACCGACGCCCGGGGAGGAAAAACTGTTTTTT
-	TRBV10-1	-	TRBJ1-3	CASIAGTWDTIYF	TGCGCCAGCATTGCGGGGACGTGGGACACCATATATTTT
-	TRBV7-2	-	TRBJ1-5	CASSLGSNNQPQHF	TGTGCCAGCAGCTTAGGCAGTAACAATCAGCCCCAGCATTTT
TRBD1	TRBV7-8	-	TRBJ1-5	CASSPLRPSRDSIFIAQHF	TGTGCCAGCAGCCCCCTGAGGCCCTCCCGGGACAGCATCTTCATAGCCCAGCATTTT
TRBD1	TRBV6-6	-	TRBJ2-7	CASRISGQGIYEQYF	TGTGCCAGCAGGATTTCAGGACAGGGTATCTACGAGCAGTACTTC
-	TRBV18	few	TRBJ2-4	CASSVDRKNIQYF	TGTGCCAGCTCCGTGGACAGAAAAAACATTCAGTACTTC
TRBD2	TRBV7-2	-	TRBJ2-7	CASSLGASGWVEQYF	TGTGCCAGCAGCTTAGGTGCTAGCGGATGGGTCGAGCAGTACTTC
-	TRBV5-4	-	TRBJ2-1	CASSKKLQGNEQFF	TGTGCCAGCAGCAAGAAGCTACAGGGCAATGAGCAGTTCTTC
TRBD1	TRBV6-5	-	TRBJ1-1	CASSQNRGNTEAFF	TGTGCCAGCAGTCAGAACAGGGGAAACACTGAAGCTTTCTTT
TRBD1	TRBV30	-	TRBJ1-1	CAWSGDTGQGISFF	TGTGCCTGGAGTGGGGATACGGGACAGGGGATCTCTTTCTTT
-	TRBV19	-	TRBJ1-1	CASSTRTEGRNTEAFF	TGTGCCAGTAGCACCAGGACAGAGGGAAGGAACACTGAAGCTTTCTTT
-	TRBV6-5	-	TRBJ2-1	CASSLGGQPYNEQFF	TGTGCCAGCAGTTTGGGGGGACAGCCATACAATGAGCAGTTCTTC